The 25 T cell receptor beta chains below all came from one sample that was sequenced in a study of blood T cells in healthy people across ages. For the second PCR, which ran for roughly 7 to 11 cycles, a sample-barcoded 5' primer and a J-beta primer mix were used. One entry per CDR3 protein results from TCRdb running MiXCR on the 5' RACE reads. The data show nearly 1 million distinct CDR3 sequences, roughly 51% seen once. The sequenced material came from blood. The receptors were sampled from a woman aged 60-75 years in good health.

Comments on this clonotype: This could be a read error, since a much larger clone is one nucleotide away. This chain links TRBV29-1 with TRBJ2-3, with D tentatively TRBD2 (6 bases). The CDR3 has 12 amino acids. Germline V gene sequence: CDR1 SQVTM, CDR2 ANQGSEA. Trimming stripped 4 bases from V and 4 bases from J, with 9 bases between. Written as DNA, the CDR3 is TGCAGCGTTGGACCTAGCGCAGATACGCAGTATTTT. Translated: CSVGPSADTQYF.

J is TRBJ2-3 and V is TRBV4-2; 10 positions agree with TRBD2. The CDR3 is made up of 16 amino acids. CDR1 is LGHNA, CDR2 YNFKEQ, per germline. V trimming: 0 bases; J trimming: 7 bases; junction bases outside the gene matches: 7. The CDR3 bases are TGTGCCAGCAGCCAAGATAGAGCGGGAGGGCGGAATACGCAGTATTTT. This encodes CASSQDRAGGRNTQYF.

A note on this clonotype: The junction and the germline gene differ at one end; a read error may be behind it. The rearrangement joins TRBV3-1 to TRBJ2-7; weak D call: TRBD1 (6 bases). The V gene's germline CDR1 is LGHDT and CDR2 YNNKEL (reference sequence). The CDR3 covers 14 residues. The CDR3 here is CASSGRTASCEQYF. CDR3 nucleotides: TGTGCCAGCAGCGGACGGACAGCGTCCTGCGAGCAGTACTTC.

This clonotype appeared a few times. This chain connects TRBV7-3 to TRBJ2-6; D call uncertain. The V end was cut by 1 base, the J end by 0 bases, with 7 bases between. From germline, CDR1 is SGHTA and CDR2 FQGTGA. This CDR3 contains 16 residues. CDR3 sequence: CASSLRASSGANVLTF. The CDR3 DNA sequence: TGTGCCAGCAGCTTAAGAGCGAGCTCTGGGGCCAACGTCCTGACTTTC.

The chain combines TRBV28 with TRBJ2-2; 8 positions agree with TRBD2. The CDR3 loop spans 14 amino acids. CDR1 and CDR2 from the germline V gene are MDHEN and SYDVKM. The trim removed 7 bases at V and 2 bases at J, leaving 3 bases unmatched. The CDR3 reads CASTLAGNTGELFF. Here the CDR3 DNA reads TGTGCCAGCACCCTAGCGGGTAACACCGGGGAGCTGTTTTTT.

The rearrangement uses TRBV12-3 or TRBV12-4 and TRBJ2-1; D may correspond to TRBD1 or TRBD2 (5 bases each). The CDR3 is 12 amino acids. V was pared by 6 bases and J by 12 bases, with 15 bases between. The CDR3, as DNA: TGTGCCAGCAGGGCCCTTCCGGGACGGCAGTTCTTC. Encoded protein: CASRALPGRQFF.

On this clonotype itself: Its ends do not fully match the called genes, so a read error is possible. The rearrangement uses TRBV7-9 and TRBJ2-3; no firm D call. Per the germline V gene, CDR1 is SEHNR and CDR2 is FQNEAQ (reference sequence). The CDR3 runs to 11 residues. The CDR3 DNA sequence: TGTGCCAACAGCTTTGGGCCCGGGCAGTATTTT. This sequence encodes CANSFGPGQYF.

The chain's CDR3 is CASSLSGERVGSYTF. DNA of the CDR3: TGTGCCAGCAGCTTATCAGGGGAAAGGGTTGGGAGCTACACCTTC. V and J are TRBV7-8 and TRBJ1-2; a weak D match, TRBD1 (6 bases). The CDR3 loop spans 15 amino acids. CDR1 and CDR2 from the germline V gene are SGHVS and FQNEAQ. The germline V and J ends were trimmed by 2 bases and 9 bases, with 19 bases remaining between them.

The chain is built from TRBV3-1 and TRBJ2-5, with 7 bases identical to TRBD2. The V gene's germline CDR1 is LGHDT and CDR2 YNNKEL (reference sequence). J lost 5 bases, V lost 6 bases, and 6 bases had no gene match. This CDR3 has 13 residues. The CDR3 is CASRREKWETQYF. The CDR3 nucleotides read TGTGCCAGCAGGCGGGAGAAGTGGGAGACCCAGTACTTC.

The chain carries TRBV4-2 and TRBJ2-7; 9 bases are a match to TRBD2. TRBJ2-5 matches the DNA end more closely, so the J call is doubtful. Germline V gene lookup returns CDR1 LGHNA and CDR2 YNFKEQ. This CDR3 comprises 16 residues. The CDR3 spells CASSRAGSGRSETQYF. CDR3 nucleotides: TGTGCCAGCAGCCGTGCAGGCAGCGGGAGGTCGGAGACCCAGTACTTC.

This clonotype has a handful of counts. The rearrangement uses TRBV7-9 and TRBJ1-2; D is uncertain. CDR3 length equals 14 residues. Trimming stripped 3 bases from V and 2 bases from J, with 10 bases between. Germline V gives CDR1 SEHNR, CDR2 FQNEAQ (reference sequence). This CDR3 reads CASSFTSVNYGYTF. Written as DNA, the CDR3 is TGTGCCAGCAGCTTCACTTCAGTCAACTATGGCTACACCTTC. Together with reference TRBV7-9 and TRBJ1-2, the CDR3 gives the full variable domain: DTGVSQNPRHKITKRGQNVTFRCDPISEHNRLYWYRQTLGQGPEFLTYFQNEAQLEKSRLLSDRFSAERPKGSFSTLEIQRTEQGDSAMYLCASSFTSVNYGYTFGSGTRLTVV.

The CDR3 region is CASSLYPRNLGEQYF. The DNA for the CDR3 is TGTGCCAGCAGCTTATATCCCAGAAATTTGGGGGAGCAGTACTTC. V gene TRBV7-6 combines with J gene TRBJ2-7, with D unresolved. V gave up 2 bases and J gave up 7 bases, with 18 bases separating them. The CDR3 length is 15 residues. The germline V gene has CDR1 SGHVS and CDR2 FNYEAQ.

The chain links TRBV29-1 to TRBJ2-1; 8 nucleotides align to TRBD1. V was pared by 4 bases and J by 2 bases, with 4 bases of the junction left unmatched. The germline V gene has CDR1 SQVTM and CDR2 ANQGSEA. This CDR3 has 14 amino acids. CDR3: CSVGDRLTYNEQFF. The CDR3 nucleotides read TGCAGCGTTGGGGACAGGCTGACCTACAATGAGCAGTTCTTC.

The chain is built from TRBV12-3 or TRBV12-4 and TRBJ2-3, with D possibly TRBD2 on 6 matching bases. The CDR3 is 15 residues long. Trimming stripped 5 bases from V and 5 bases from J, with 17 bases between. This chain's CDR3 is CASSPRRLGGDTQYF. DNA for the CDR3: TGTGCCAGCAGTCCGCGCCGCCTCGGGGGAGATACGCAGTATTTT.

As regards this clonotype: Its ends do not fully match the called genes, so a read error is possible. This chain uses TRBV24-1 with TRBJ1-2, with D possibly being TRBD1 (5 bases). Per germline, CDR1 KGHDR and CDR2 SFDVKD. This CDR3 comprises 13 residues. This chain's CDR3 is CVTSATQGRGYTF. The CDR3 coding sequence is TGTGTCACCAGTGCAACTCAGGGAAGAGGCTACACCTTC.

This clonotype was recorded only once. The chain employs TRBV6-2 or TRBV6-3 and TRBJ1-2, with TRBD1 matching 11 bases. Germline-derived CDR1 and CDR2 are MNHEY and SVGEGT. CDR3 length equals 14 residues. V shed 5 bases and J 8 bases; nucleotides not matched to a gene: 7. The DNA of the CDR3 is TGTGCCAGCAGTGACGCGAGGACAGGGGGCGGCTACACCTTC. This encodes CASSDARTGGGYTF.

This rearrangement joins TRBV6-1 to TRBJ2-5; D may be TRBD2 (6 bases). CDR3 size: 15 residues. Between the trimmed V and J ends, which lost 0 bases and 4 bases, there was a span of 12 bases. Looked up from germline, CDR1 is MNHNS and CDR2 is SASEGT. The DNA for the CDR3 is TGTGCCAGCAGTGAAGCGACTAGATCCCCAGAGACCCAGTACTTC. Its translation is CASSEATRSPETQYF.

The V gene is TRBV20-1, the J gene TRBJ2-3; the D gene is possibly TRBD1 (6 bases). V lost 7 bases, J lost 0 bases, and 11 bases lay in between. This CDR3 contains 13 residues. The germline CDR1 and CDR2 sequences are DFQATT and SNEGSKA (reference sequence). The CDR3 loop is CSVRGLSTDTQYF. As DNA, the CDR3 is TGCAGTGTCAGGGGTCTCAGCACAGATACGCAGTATTTT.

The chain joins TRBV6-6 to TRBJ1-2, with D unresolved. V was shortened by 5 bases and J by 5 bases, with 12 bases between the two germline ends. Germline V CDR1 and CDR2: MNHNY, SVGAGI (reference sequence). The CDR3 runs to 13 residues. CDR3 sequence: CASSDKEDYGYTF. CDR3 DNA: TGTGCCAGCAGTGACAAAGAGGATTATGGCTACACCTTC.

The chain combines TRBV12-3 or TRBV12-4 with TRBJ2-1, with 8 positions matching TRBD2. The CDR3 runs 15 residues. Trimming took 3 bases from V and 2 from J; bases not matched to a gene: 3. The chain's CDR3 is CASSFASGPYNEQFF. The CDR3, as DNA: TGTGCCAGCAGTTTTGCTAGCGGGCCCTACAATGAGCAGTTCTTC.

The chain recombines TRBV12-3 or TRBV12-4 with TRBJ2-7, with 7 nucleotides matching TRBD1. CDR3 size: 13 residues. Trimming at V came to 7 bases and at J to 2 bases, leaving 5 bases not matched to a gene. The CDR3 region has the DNA TGTGCCAGCATTATGACAGGGCCCTACGAGCAGTACTTC. Translating gives CASIMTGPYEQYF.

The V call is TRBV28, the J call TRBJ2-1; 8 bases map to TRBD2. Germline values: CDR1 MDHEN, CDR2 SYDVKM. The CDR3 has 16 amino acids. Trimming removed 7 bases from V and 6 bases from J; junction bases left unmatched: 14. CDR3 loop: CASISTGGQVGNEQFF. The CDR3 nucleotides are TGTGCCAGCATTTCGACGGGAGGGCAAGTGGGCAATGAGCAGTTCTTC.

Only a few counts were recorded for this clonotype. The V call is TRBV12-3 or TRBV12-4, the J call TRBJ2-7; 7 bases map to TRBD2. CDR3 length: 16 residues. V shed 3 bases, J shed 6 bases, and the junction held 14 bases outside the gene matches. The CDR3 region is CASSLSGGRGMREQYF. In DNA, the CDR3 is TGTGCCAGCAGTTTGTCGGGGGGAAGAGGGATGCGCGAGCAGTACTTC.

This chain's CDR3 is CSARDSAFLAGSNNEQFF. The CDR3 DNA sequence: TGCAGTGCTAGAGATTCGGCTTTCTTGGCGGGATCAAACAATGAGCAGTTCTTC. The gene calls are TRBV20-1 and TRBJ2-1; possible D gene TRBD2, 6 bases. The germline V gene has CDR1 DFQATT and CDR2 SNEGSKA (reference sequence). The CDR3 spans 18 residues. V dropped 0 bases and J dropped 5 bases, with 23 bases sitting between them.

The rearrangement joins TRBV11-2 to TRBJ2-5; D ambiguous. The CDR3 spans 13 residues. With 1 base removed from V and 3 bases from J, the gap between germline ends came to 6 bases. CDR1 SGHAT and CDR2 FQNNGV come from the germline V gene. CDR3 region: CASSLGEKETQYF. As DNA, the CDR3 is TGTGCCAGCAGCTTAGGGGAAAAAGAGACCCAGTACTTC.